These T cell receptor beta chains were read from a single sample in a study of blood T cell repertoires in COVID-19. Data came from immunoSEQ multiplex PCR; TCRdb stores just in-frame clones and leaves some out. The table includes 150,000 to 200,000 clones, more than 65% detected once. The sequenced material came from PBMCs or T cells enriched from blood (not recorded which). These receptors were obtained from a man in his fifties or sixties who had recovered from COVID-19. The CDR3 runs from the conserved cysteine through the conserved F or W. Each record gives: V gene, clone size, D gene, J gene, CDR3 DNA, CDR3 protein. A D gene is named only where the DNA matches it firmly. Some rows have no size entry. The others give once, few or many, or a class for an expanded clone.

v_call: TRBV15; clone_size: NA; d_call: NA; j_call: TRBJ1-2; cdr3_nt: TGTGCCACCAGCAGAGAAAAGGGGTACAACTATGGCTACACCTTC; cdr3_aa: CATSREKGYNYGYTF
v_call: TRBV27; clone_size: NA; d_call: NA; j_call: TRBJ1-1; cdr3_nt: TGTGCCAGCAGCCTAAGGTTATCAGCGGGTGAAGCTTTCTTT; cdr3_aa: CASSLRLSAGEAFF
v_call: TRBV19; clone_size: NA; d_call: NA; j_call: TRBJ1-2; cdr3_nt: TGTGCCAGTAGTCCCCAGGACAGTTCTAACTATGGCTACACCTTC; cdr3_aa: CASSPQDSSNYGYTF
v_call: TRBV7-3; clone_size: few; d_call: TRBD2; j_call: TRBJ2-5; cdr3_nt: TGTGCCAGCAGCCCTTTCGGGGCTAGCGGGAGTTCGGAGACCCAGTACTTC; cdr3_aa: CASSPFGASGSSETQYF
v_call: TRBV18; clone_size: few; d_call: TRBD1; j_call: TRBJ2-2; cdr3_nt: TGTGCCAGCTCACACGGACAGGGTACCGGGGAGCTGTTTTTT; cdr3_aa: CASSHGQGTGELFF
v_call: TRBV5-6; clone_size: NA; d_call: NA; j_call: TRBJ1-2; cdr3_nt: TGTGCCAGCAGCTTGGCCCTCGGGTCCCGGCATGGCTACACCTTC; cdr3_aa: CASSLALGSRHGYTF
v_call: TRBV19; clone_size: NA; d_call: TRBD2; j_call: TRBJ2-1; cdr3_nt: TGTGCCAGTACTAGCGGGAATACTCGCTTCTTC; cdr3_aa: CASTSGNTRFF
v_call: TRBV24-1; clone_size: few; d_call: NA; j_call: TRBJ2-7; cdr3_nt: TGTGCCACCAGCCACCCCCTCGGCTACGAGCAGTACTTC; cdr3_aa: CATSHPLGYEQYF
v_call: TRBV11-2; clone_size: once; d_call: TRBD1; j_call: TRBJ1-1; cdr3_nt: TGTGCCAGCAGCAGGGACAGGGACAACACTGAAGCTTTCTTT; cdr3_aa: CASSRDRDNTEAFF
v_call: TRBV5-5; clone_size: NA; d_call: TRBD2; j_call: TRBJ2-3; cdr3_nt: TGTGCCAGCAGCTTGGGGGTAGCGGGGCTGATGTCAGATACGCAGTATTTT; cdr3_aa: CASSLGVAGLMSDTQYF
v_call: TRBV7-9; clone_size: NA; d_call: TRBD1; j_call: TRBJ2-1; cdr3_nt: TGTGCCAGCACCTCTTTAAGGGGACAGGGGATCTACAATGAGCAGTTCTTC; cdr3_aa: CASTSLRGQGIYNEQFF
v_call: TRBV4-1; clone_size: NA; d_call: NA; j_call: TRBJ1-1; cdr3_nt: TGCGCCAGCAGCCCCCTAGAGGGCCTAATGAACACTGAAGCTTTCTTT; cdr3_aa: CASSPLEGLMNTEAFF
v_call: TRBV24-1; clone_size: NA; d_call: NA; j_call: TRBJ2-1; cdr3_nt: TGTGCCACCGCCGGGACATACTACAATGAGCAGTTCTTC; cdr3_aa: CATAGTYYNEQFF
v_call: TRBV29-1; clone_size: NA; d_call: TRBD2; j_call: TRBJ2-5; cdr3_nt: TGCAGCGTTGAAGCTTCTAGCGGGAGGCAAGAGACCCAGTACTTC; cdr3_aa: CSVEASSGRQETQYF
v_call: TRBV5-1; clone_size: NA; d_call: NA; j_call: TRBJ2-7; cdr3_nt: TGCGCCAGCAGCTTGGAACCGGGGGACGAGCAGTACTTC; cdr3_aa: CASSLEPGDEQYF
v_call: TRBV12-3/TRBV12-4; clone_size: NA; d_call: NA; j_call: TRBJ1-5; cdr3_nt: TGTGCCAGCAGTCGGGGTCCCAATCAGCCCCAGCATTTT; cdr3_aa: CASSRGPNQPQHF
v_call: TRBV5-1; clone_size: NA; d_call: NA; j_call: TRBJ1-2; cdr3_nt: TGCGCCAGCAGCTTGGAATCGGGGGGTACAGGCTACACCTTC; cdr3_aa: CASSLESGGTGYTF
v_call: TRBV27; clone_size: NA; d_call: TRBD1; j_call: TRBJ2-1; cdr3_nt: TGTGCCAGCAGTTCCGATTCTACGACAGGGGGCCTTTTACACAATGAGCAGTTCTTC; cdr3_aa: CASSSDSTTGGLLHNEQFF
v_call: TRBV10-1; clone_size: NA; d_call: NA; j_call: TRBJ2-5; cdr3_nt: TGCGCCAGCAGTGTAGGCCAAGGGCCAGGAAGGGGAGAGACCCAGTACTTC; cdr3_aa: CASSVGQGPGRGETQYF
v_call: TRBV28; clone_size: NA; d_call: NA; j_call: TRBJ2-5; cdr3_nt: TGTGCCAGCAGTTTAGAGGGGACCCAGTACTTC; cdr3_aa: CASSLEGTQYF
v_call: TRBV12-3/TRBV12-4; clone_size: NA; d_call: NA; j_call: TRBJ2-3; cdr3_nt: TGTGCCAGCAGACCCACGGGAGATACGCAGTATTTT; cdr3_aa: CASRPTGDTQYF
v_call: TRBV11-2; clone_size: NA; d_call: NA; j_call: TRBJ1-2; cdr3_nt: TGTGCCAGCAGCTTAGGGACAGCCACCTATGGCTACACCTTC; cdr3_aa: CASSLGTATYGYTF
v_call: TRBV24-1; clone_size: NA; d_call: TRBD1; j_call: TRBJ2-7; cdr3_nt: TGTGCCACCAGTGACCATCCTACAGGGGAAGGCTACGAGCAGTACTTC; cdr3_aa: CATSDHPTGEGYEQYF
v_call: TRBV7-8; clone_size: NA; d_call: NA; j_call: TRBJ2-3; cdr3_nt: TGTGCCAGCAGCTTAGGACAGGTTTCCACAGATACGCAGTATTTT; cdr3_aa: CASSLGQVSTDTQYF
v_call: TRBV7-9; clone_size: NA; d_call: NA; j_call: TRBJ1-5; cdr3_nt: TGTGCCAGCAGCAATCCGGTACAGCCCCAGCATTTT; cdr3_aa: CASSNPVQPQHF
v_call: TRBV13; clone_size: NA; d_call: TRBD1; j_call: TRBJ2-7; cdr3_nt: TGTGCCAGCAGCTTAGAGGTTCCAGGGACAGAAACCTACGAGCAGTACTTC; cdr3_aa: CASSLEVPGTETYEQYF
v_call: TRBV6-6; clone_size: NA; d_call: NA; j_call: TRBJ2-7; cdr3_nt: TGTGCCAGCAGCCTAACTCAGGGGCAGAGCTACGAGCAGTACTTC; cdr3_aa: CASSLTQGQSYEQYF
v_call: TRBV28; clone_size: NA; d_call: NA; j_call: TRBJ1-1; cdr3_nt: TGTGCCAGCAGTTTCCAATCGACAGGAGTCACTGAAGCTTTCTTT; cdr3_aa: CASSFQSTGVTEAFF
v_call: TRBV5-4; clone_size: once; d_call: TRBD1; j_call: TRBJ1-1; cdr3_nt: TGTGCCAGCAGTGAGCCAAGGGGGCAGGCCACTGAAGCTTTCTTT; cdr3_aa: CASSEPRGQATEAFF
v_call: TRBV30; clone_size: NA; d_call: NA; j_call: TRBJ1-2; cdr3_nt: TGTGCCTGGAAAAGGGTTGGGAACAGGGAAGGTGGCTACACCTTC; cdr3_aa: CAWKRVGNREGGYTF
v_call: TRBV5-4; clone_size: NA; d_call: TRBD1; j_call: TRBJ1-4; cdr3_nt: TGTGCCAGCAGCTATGCAGGGGGCGCCTTTGGTGAAAAACTGTTTTTT; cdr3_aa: CASSYAGGAFGEKLFF
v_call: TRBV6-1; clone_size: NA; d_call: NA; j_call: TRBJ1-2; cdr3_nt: TGTGCCAGCAGTGAAGCGTTCTTCGGCTACACCTTC; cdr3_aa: CASSEAFFGYTF
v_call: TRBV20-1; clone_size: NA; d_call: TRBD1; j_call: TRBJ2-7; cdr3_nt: TGCAGTGCTAGTGACGACAGGGGACCTACCTACGAGCAGTACTTC; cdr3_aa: CSASDDRGPTYEQYF
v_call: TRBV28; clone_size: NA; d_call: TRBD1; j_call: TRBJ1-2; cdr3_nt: TGTGCCAGCAGTTTAGGGGACAGCGGCTATGGCTACACCTTC; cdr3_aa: CASSLGDSGYGYTF
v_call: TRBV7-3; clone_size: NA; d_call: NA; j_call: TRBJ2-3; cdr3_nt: TGTGCCAGCAGCGTCGGTGGGGGGTCAGATACGCAGTATTTT; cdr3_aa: CASSVGGGSDTQYF
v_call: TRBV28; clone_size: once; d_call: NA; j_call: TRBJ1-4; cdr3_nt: TGTGCCAGCAGTTCACCGACAGTCAATGAAAAACTGTTTTTT; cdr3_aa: CASSSPTVNEKLFF
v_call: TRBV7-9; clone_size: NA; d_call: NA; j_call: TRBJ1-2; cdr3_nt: TGTGCCAGCAGCCCCCTCTTCTCTAAGGGGGACGACTATGGCTACACCTTC; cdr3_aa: CASSPLFSKGDDYGYTF
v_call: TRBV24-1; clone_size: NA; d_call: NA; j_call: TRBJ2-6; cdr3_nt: TGTGCCACCAGTGCGGAGGGCCGAGGGAACGTCCTGACTTTC; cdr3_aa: CATSAEGRGNVLTF
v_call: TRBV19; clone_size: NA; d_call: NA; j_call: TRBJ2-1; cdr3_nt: TGTGCCAGTAGGGGCCGGGGCAATGAGCAGTTCTTC; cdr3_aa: CASRGRGNEQFF
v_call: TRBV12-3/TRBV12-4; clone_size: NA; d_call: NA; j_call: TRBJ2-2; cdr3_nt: TGTGCCAGCAGGAGCACCGGGGAGCTGTTTTTT; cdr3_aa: CASRSTGELFF
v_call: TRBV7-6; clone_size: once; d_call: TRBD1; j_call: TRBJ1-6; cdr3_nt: TGTGCCAGCAGCTTAGGTTCGACAGGGGGGAATTCACCCCTCCACTTT; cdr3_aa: CASSLGSTGGNSPLHF
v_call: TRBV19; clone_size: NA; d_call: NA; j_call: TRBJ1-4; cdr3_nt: TGTGCCAGTATCCCGAGTAGAAGGCGGAATGAAAAACTGTTTTTT; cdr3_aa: CASIPSRRRNEKLFF
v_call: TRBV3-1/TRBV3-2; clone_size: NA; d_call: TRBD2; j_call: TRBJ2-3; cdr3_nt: TGTGCCAGCAGCCCCCGGACTAGCGGGGTTAGGGCAGATACGCAGTATTTT; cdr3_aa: CASSPRTSGVRADTQYF
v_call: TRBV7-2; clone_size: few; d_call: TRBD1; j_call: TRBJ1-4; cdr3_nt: TGTGCCAGCAGCTTAGTTCCGGGACAGAATGAAAAACTGTTTTTT; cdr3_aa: CASSLVPGQNEKLFF
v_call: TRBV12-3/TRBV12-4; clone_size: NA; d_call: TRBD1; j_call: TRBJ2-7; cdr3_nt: TGTGCCAGCAGACAGGGGGTGAACGAGCAGTACTTC; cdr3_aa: CASRQGVNEQYF
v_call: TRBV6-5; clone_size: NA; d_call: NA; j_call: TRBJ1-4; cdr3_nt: TGTGCCAGCAGTTACTCGGAGGGGACGAGGGAAAAACTGTTTTTT; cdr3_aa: CASSYSEGTREKLFF
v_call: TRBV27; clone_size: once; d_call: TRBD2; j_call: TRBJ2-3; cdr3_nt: TGTGCCAGCAGTTTATCGGGACTAGCGATCACAGATACGCAGTATTTT; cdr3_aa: CASSLSGLAITDTQYF
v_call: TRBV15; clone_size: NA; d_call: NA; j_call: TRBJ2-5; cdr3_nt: TGTGCCACCAGCAGAGATCGACACGAGACCCAGTACTTC; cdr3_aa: CATSRDRHETQYF
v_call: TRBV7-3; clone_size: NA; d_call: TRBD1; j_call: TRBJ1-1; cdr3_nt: TGTGCCAGCAGCCCAGGGACAGGGCTGAACACTGAAGCTTTCTTT; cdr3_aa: CASSPGTGLNTEAFF
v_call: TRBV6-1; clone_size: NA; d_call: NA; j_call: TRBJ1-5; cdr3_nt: TGTGCCAGCAGTGAAGCGGGGGGGATGCATCAGCCCCAGCATTTT; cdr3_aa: CASSEAGGMHQPQHF
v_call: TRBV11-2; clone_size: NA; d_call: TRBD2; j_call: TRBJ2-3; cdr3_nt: TGTGCCAGCGGCTCGGGGCACGTGGGAGGGCCCACAGATACGCAGTATTTT; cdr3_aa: CASGSGHVGGPTDTQYF
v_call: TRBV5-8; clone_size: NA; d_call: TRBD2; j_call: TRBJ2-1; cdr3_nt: TGTGCCAGCAGACGGAGACTAATAGCGGGAGAATGGAGTGAGCAGTTCTTC; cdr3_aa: CASRRRLIAGEWSEQFF
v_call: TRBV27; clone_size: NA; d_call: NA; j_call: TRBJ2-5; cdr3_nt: TGTGCCAGCACCTCCACAGAACGGGGAGGTTTCCAAGAGACCCAGTACTTC; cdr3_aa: CASTSTERGGFQETQYF
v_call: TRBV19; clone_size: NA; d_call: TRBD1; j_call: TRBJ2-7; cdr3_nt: TGTGCCAGTATGGACAGGGGAGGCTACGAGCAGTACTTC; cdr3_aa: CASMDRGGYEQYF
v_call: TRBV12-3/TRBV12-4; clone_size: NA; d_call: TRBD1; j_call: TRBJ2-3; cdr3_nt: TGTGCCAGCAGGGTCGGACAGGGAAGGCAGTATTTT; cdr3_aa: CASRVGQGRQYF
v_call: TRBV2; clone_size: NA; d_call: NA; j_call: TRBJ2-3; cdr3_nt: TGTGCCAGCAGCGAGAGACAGGAGTGGACAGATACGCAGTATTTT; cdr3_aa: CASSERQEWTDTQYF
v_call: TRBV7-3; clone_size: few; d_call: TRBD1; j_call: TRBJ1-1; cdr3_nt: TGTGCCAGCAGCGCATCACAGGGGAAATCTGAAGCTTTCTTT; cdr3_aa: CASSASQGKSEAFF
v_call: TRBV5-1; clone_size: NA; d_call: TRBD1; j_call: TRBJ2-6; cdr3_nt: TGCGCCAGCAGCTTCCTCTCGGGACAGGGGAACGGGGCCAACGTCCTGACTTTC; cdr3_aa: CASSFLSGQGNGANVLTF
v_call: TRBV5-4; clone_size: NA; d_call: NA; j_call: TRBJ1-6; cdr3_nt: TGTGCCAGCAGCTTGGACCCTGAGAGCTCCTATAATTCACCCCTCCACTTT; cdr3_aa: CASSLDPESSYNSPLHF
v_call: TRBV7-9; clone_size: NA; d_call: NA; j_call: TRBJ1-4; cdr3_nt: TGTGCCAGCAGCTCCCAGACGGGAGGGTGGGAAAAACTGTTTTTT; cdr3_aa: CASSSQTGGWEKLFF